The sample holds one count of the clone carrying this TCR beta chain. The sample is drawn from a study of blood T cell repertoires in COVID-19. Whole-study context: The analysed material was cDNA or gDNA that came from T cells, B-cell-depleted T cells, or PBMCs.

Germline CDR1 reads LGHNT; CDR2 reads FRNRAP. The V gene lost 0 bases and the J gene lost 3 bases, with 13 bases spanning the gap. The CDR3 contains 16 residues. Clones were sequenced by immunoSEQ multiplex PCR, and TCRdb holds only the in-frame ones, with some missing. This sample has 160,000 or so clones, with around 84% found just once. The chain links TRBV12-5 to TRBJ2-3, with D possibly TRBD1 on 7 matching bases. The sample comprised peripheral blood. This TCR derives from a man in his forties with acute or convalescent COVID-19. CDR3 nucleotides: TGTGCTAGTGGTTTGGTAGCAGGGGGGCGGACAGATACGCAGTATTTT. Translating it yields CASGLVAGGRTDTQYF.